This TCR beta chain came from a study of cytotoxic CD8 clonotypes in ibrutinib-treated CLL listed by TCRdb under 2021. Context from the whole study: In this cohort, some 16 patients were treatment-naive and 11 to 12 were relapsed/refractory, while about 18 had unmutated IGHV. Responses were partial in some 24 patients and complete in 2; after median approximately 5.5 years follow-up, about 14 stayed in remission and some twelve progressed. Response samples were obtained after a median of approximately twelve months of treatment, with a range of about 6 to 36 months. Samples averaged approximately 240,000 productive templates and just under 95,000 productive rearrangements. Longitudinal samples were available for about 30% of the 86 trial participants. Cryopreserved peripheral blood mononuclear cells were collected at three points: before therapy, at response, and at either sustained remission or disease progression. Every sample from remission and from progressive disease was obtained while the patients were still on ibrutinib. General conclusions and limits of the study: Public clonotypes were found to be uncommon and were observed to contract or remain stable during treatment; the increase in clonality was shown to reflect expansion of private clonotypes at ibrutinib response. Baseline clonality was found to be higher than that of age-matched healthy donors and was strongly correlated with circulating CD8+ T-cell counts. At ibrutinib response clonality went up, during sustained remission it held steady, and at progression it dropped back toward baseline. Lymph node repertoires were not examined, and the timing of sampling was not matched between patients in sustained remission and those whose disease progressed.

A MiSeq instrument was used for deep resolution sequencing, which targeted depths ranging from 1 in 1 million up to 1 in 200,000 T cells, with coverage averaging 10x for each clonotype. The immunoSEQ hsTCRB Kit was used to generate TCR beta libraries. Under the source paper's analysis protocol: ImmunoSEQ Data Assistant and ImmunoSEQ Analyzer were used for data analysis, and V, D and J genes were assigned according to IMGT definitions. Clonality was computed as one minus normalized Shannon entropy of productive rearrangement frequencies, ranging from 0 to 1. Only overrepresented clonotypes making up at least 0.05% of each patient's repertoire were included in the public clonotype analysis. Roughly 12 age-matched healthy donor repertoires from immuneACCESS were used as controls for clonality. The table was pulled from immuneACCESS by TCRdb, which kept in-frame rearrangements only. Such tables lose some clones; where checked, under half of the loss comes from unresolved V genes, and the rest has no known cause. V and J calls and clone size come straight from that table; D and trimming were deduced from the DNA. This sample comprises about 35,000 clones, about two thirds of them detected only once. The top ten hold 15% to 20% of the sample.

With respect to this clone: What antigen it recognizes has not been identified. Qualities for individual bases were not recorded, and no much larger clone is one base off.

This specimen's time point label, interpreted: progressive disease on ibrutinib. For TCR beta library preparation, roughly 2 micrograms of genomic DNA was extracted from cryopreserved PBMCs. Longitudinal blood samples from CLL patients receiving ibrutinib monotherapy were subjected to high-throughput TCR beta sequencing. The patients were enrolled in a single-center, open-label phase 2 trial of ibrutinib monotherapy. As encoded in the germline V gene (reference sequence), CDR1 is LNHDA while CDR2 is SQIVND. V and J are truncated by 5 bases and 7 bases respectively, leaving an intervening sequence of 12 bases. The CDR3 starts with the cysteine, ends with the phenylalanine, and has 13 residues. Only the CDR3 region is kept as DNA, spanning 39 bases read in frame from base 1.

The origin of this receptor is a human donor with chronic lymphocytic leukemia. The rearrangement combines TRBV19 with TRBJ2-1; the D segment could be TRBD1, given 6 matching bases. The source was PBMCs, collected at disease progression, from a patient treated with ibrutinib. The DNA is TGTGCCAGTAGTTTCCAGGGGCGGAATGAGCAGTTCTTC. Its amino acids are CASSFQGRNEQFF.